These 5 T cell receptor beta chains share one sample of origin, sequenced in a study of regulatory T cells in long-lasting Graves disease (dated by TCRdb to about 2021). Taken with the paper, the label for time point translates to: newly diagnosed GD, antithyroid drugs for less than 3 months. For both TCR sequencing and RNA sequencing, RNA was extracted from PBMCs using TRIzol. Preparation of the library involved multiplex PCR. The sequencing machine was an Illumina HiSeq 4000. To build TCR beta libraries, CDR3 regions were amplified by Arm-PCR using iRepertoire HTBI primers. TCRdb passed the public sequencing reads through fastp at Q25 and MiXCR, retaining productive beta sequences. Rows are unified per CDR3 protein, each entry keeping the most common DNA and genes. The table for this sample lists a few hundred thousand distinct CDR3 sequences; around 21% of them were counted only once. 14% of the sample comes from the top ten.

Sequences were derived from peripheral blood mononuclear cells (PBMCs), sampled at new diagnosis, from a patient treated with antithyroid drugs. All receptors come from a female donor with Graves disease.

This clonotype came up many times. One end of the junction fails to match germline, which may point to a read error. Here the CDR3 reads CASSSGSDNEQFF. DNA of the CDR3: TGTGCCAGCAGCTCGGGCTCCGACAATGAGCAGTTCTTC. The rearrangement joins TRBV9 to TRBJ2-1; D unresolved. In germline, CDR1 is SGDLS, CDR2 YYNGEE. CDR3 size: 13 residues.

This clonotype has a count of ten or more. The chain combines TRBV6-2 or TRBV6-3 with TRBJ2-3; D is possibly TRBD1 (6 bases). The CDR3 loop spans 13 amino acids. Germline CDR1 reads MNHEY; CDR2 reads SVGEGT. V lost 6 bases and J 9 bases, leaving 16 bases between the germline ends. The CDR3 bases are TGTGCCAGCAGCCCACCGGGACACAGGACGCAGTATTTT. It yields the protein CASSPPGHRTQYF.

This clonotype has a count of ten or more. The chain combines TRBV6-1 with TRBJ1-5; D remains ambiguous. Germline V gene lookup returns CDR1 MNHNS and CDR2 SASEGT. The CDR3 sequence is 12 residues long. With 6 bases removed from V and 4 bases from J, the gap between germline ends came to 7 bases. As DNA, the CDR3 is TGTGCCAGCAGCCACCGTAATCAGCCCCAGCATTTT. Amino acids: CASSHRNQPQHF.

This clonotype was recorded many times. This chain uses TRBV15 with TRBJ2-7, with D perhaps TRBD2 (7 bases). The CDR3 consists of 15 residues. Germline V CDR1 and CDR2: LNHNV, YYDKDF (reference sequence). V shed 1 base and J shed 2 bases, with 12 bases lying between them. The CDR3 spells CATSRGGGQAYEQYF. In DNA, the CDR3 is TGTGCCACCAGCAGAGGGGGGGGCCAGGCCTACGAGCAGTACTTC.

The rearrangement uses TRBV20-1 and TRBJ2-5, with D possibly being TRBD2 (5 bases). The germline V gene encodes CDR1 DFQATT and CDR2 SNEGSKA (reference sequence). The CDR3 extends over 13 amino acids. Trimming cost V 4 bases and J 6 bases, with 15 bases left between them. The DNA of the CDR3 is TGCAGTGCTAAACCCGGGGAAATAAAGACCCAGTACTTC. This translates into CSAKPGEIKTQYF.